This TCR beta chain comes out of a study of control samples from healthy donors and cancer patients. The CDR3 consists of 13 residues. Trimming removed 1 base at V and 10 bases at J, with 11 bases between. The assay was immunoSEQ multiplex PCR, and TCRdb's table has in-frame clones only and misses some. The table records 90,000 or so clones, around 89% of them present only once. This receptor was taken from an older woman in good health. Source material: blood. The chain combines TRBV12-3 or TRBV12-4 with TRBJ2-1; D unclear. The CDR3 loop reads CASSLGLILEQFF. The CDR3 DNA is TGTGCCAGCAGTTTAGGACTTATATTAGAGCAGTTCTTC.